This is a list of T cell receptor beta chains from one sample in a study of blood T cell repertoires in COVID-19. The repertoire was sequenced with immunoSEQ multiplex PCR; TCRdb's copy has only in-frame clones and lacks some. The table includes under 250,000 clones, more than 85% detected once. The sequencing sample was made of peripheral blood. The receptors shown here come from a woman aged 70-85 years with active or convalescent COVID-19. CDR3s include the opening cysteine and the closing phenylalanine or tryptophan. The D gene is left open where the match is weak. Rows give clone size only sometimes, using once, few, many, or a class for an expanded clone.

d_call,j_call,v_call,clone_size,cdr3_aa,cdr3_nt
NA,TRBJ2-2,TRBV29-1,NA,CSVDDSFPGGELFF,TGCAGCGTTGATGATTCCTTTCCGGGCGGGGAGCTGTTTTTT
TRBD1,TRBJ2-7,TRBV5-6,NA,CASSPTGDAYEQYF,TGTGCCAGCAGCCCGACAGGGGATGCCTACGAGCAGTACTTC
NA,TRBJ2-7,TRBV19,NA,CASRDTLLSYEQYF,TGTGCCAGTAGGGACACCCTCCTCTCCTACGAGCAGTACTTC
NA,TRBJ2-3,TRBV6-4,NA,CASSTGLSTDTQYF,TGTGCCAGCAGTACAGGGCTTAGCACAGATACGCAGTATTTT
NA,TRBJ1-2,TRBV7-9,NA,CASSSPGGGYTF,TGTGCCAGCAGCTCACCGGGGGGTGGCTACACCTTC
NA,TRBJ1-3,TRBV3-1/TRBV3-2,NA,CASSQVGRGNTIYF,TGTGCCAGCAGCCAAGTCGGTCGGGGAAACACCATATATTTT
TRBD2,TRBJ2-5,TRBV2,NA,CASRVLAGETQYF,TGTGCCAGCAGAGTCCTAGCGGGGGAGACCCAGTACTTC
NA,TRBJ1-1,TRBV29-1,NA,CSLSTAEAFF,TGCAGCCTCTCGACAGCTGAAGCTTTCTTT
TRBD1,TRBJ2-5,TRBV6-6,NA,CASSDYGTGLETQYF,TGTGCCAGCAGTGACTACGGGACAGGATTGGAGACCCAGTACTTC
NA,TRBJ1-1,TRBV9,NA,CASSVTGQNTEAFF,TGTGCCAGCAGCGTTACGGGACAGAACACTGAAGCTTTCTTT
NA,TRBJ1-5,TRBV6-2/TRBV6-3,few,CASSITRSQPQHF,TGTGCCAGCAGTATCACCAGAAGTCAGCCCCAGCATTTT
TRBD1,TRBJ1-1,TRBV6-5,NA,CASKRGTVMNTEAFF,TGTGCCAGCAAGAGAGGGACAGTCATGAACACTGAAGCTTTCTTT
TRBD1,TRBJ2-7,TRBV5-6,NA,CASSRLIGTGISYEQYF,TGTGCCAGCAGCCGCTTAATAGGGACAGGGATATCCTACGAGCAGTACTTC
NA,TRBJ1-3,TRBV2,NA,CASSIDSGNTIYF,TGTGCCAGCAGTATAGACTCTGGAAACACCATATATTTT
TRBD2,TRBJ2-3,TRBV5-1,NA,CASSFRKHSGVNTDTQYF,TGCGCCAGCAGCTTTCGAAAACACAGCGGGGTTAACACAGATACGCAGTATTTT
TRBD1,TRBJ2-7,TRBV6-2/TRBV6-3,NA,CASSSDRGPYEQYF,TGTGCCAGCAGTTCAGACAGGGGTCCCTACGAGCAGTACTTC
NA,TRBJ1-1,TRBV29-1,NA,CSATIPGNTEAFF,TGCAGCGCCACGATCCCAGGGAACACTGAAGCTTTCTTT
NA,TRBJ1-4,TRBV12-2,few,CASRQQVFNEKLFF,TGTGCAAGTCGCCAACAGGTTTTCAATGAAAAACTGTTTTTT
TRBD2,TRBJ2-5,TRBV7-2,NA,CASSSLAGGQETQYF,TGTGCCAGCAGCTCACTAGCGGGGGGGCAAGAGACCCAGTACTTC
TRBD2,TRBJ2-3,TRBV30,NA,CAWRPRLAGGPDTQYF,TGTGCCTGGAGACCACGACTAGCGGGGGGGCCAGATACGCAGTATTTT
TRBD1,TRBJ1-1,TRBV10-2,NA,CASTLQGRGTEAFF,TGCGCCAGCACCCTACAGGGGCGGGGTACTGAAGCTTTCTTT
TRBD1,TRBJ1-1,TRBV5-4,NA,CASSGGQGRTEAFF,TGTGCCAGCAGCGGGGGACAGGGACGCACTGAAGCTTTCTTT
NA,TRBJ1-5,TRBV6-5,NA,CASRLDSLNNQPQHF,TGTGCCAGCAGACTGGACAGCCTGAACAATCAGCCCCAGCATTTT
TRBD1,TRBJ1-1,TRBV6-2/TRBV6-3,NA,CASSYAGDRVPFF,TGTGCCAGCAGTTACGCGGGGGACAGGGTACCTTTCTTT
NA,TRBJ1-1,TRBV18,NA,CASSPPTGMNTEAFF,TGTGCCAGCTCACCGCCCACAGGGATGAACACTGAAGCTTTCTTT
NA,TRBJ2-3,TRBV5-8,once,CASSSLQGTTDTQYF,TGTGCCAGCAGCTCTCTTCAGGGGACCACAGATACGCAGTATTTT
NA,TRBJ2-7,TRBV7-2,NA,CASSLRGYEQYF,TGTGCCAGCAGCTTACGAGGGTACGAGCAGTACTTC
NA,TRBJ1-5,TRBV21-1,NA,CASSTQRVQDNYQPQHF,TGTGCCAGCAGCACCCAAAGGGTCCAGGACAATTATCAGCCCCAGCATTTT
TRBD2,TRBJ2-1,TRBV12-5,NA,CASGTGLTEEQFF,TGTGCTAGTGGTACGGGACTAACGGAAGAGCAGTTCTTC
NA,TRBJ1-5,TRBV6-2/TRBV6-3,NA,CASSRLRDISNQPQHF,TGTGCCAGCAGTCGCCTCAGGGACATCTCCAATCAGCCCCAGCATTTT
TRBD1,TRBJ2-3,TRBV27,once,CASSLRDRDTDTQYF,TGTGCCAGCAGTTTAAGGGACAGGGACACAGATACGCAGTATTTT
TRBD1,TRBJ1-2,TRBV7-2,few,CASSPGQELYGYTF,TGTGCCAGCAGCCCGGGACAGGAACTCTATGGCTACACCTTC
TRBD1,TRBJ1-1,TRBV11-2,NA,CASSLRTGVEAFF,TGTGCCAGCAGCTTACGGACAGGGGTTGAAGCTTTCTTT
NA,TRBJ1-2,TRBV6-6,NA,CASSPYIGSGYTF,TGTGCCAGCAGCCCTTATATCGGGTCGGGCTACACCTTC
TRBD1,TRBJ1-6,TRBV7-9,few,CASSFGQGSSPLHF,TGTGCCAGCAGCTTTGGACAGGGGTCCTCACCCCTCCACTTT
NA,TRBJ1-4,TRBV4-1,NA,CASSQGQSYNEKLFF,TGCGCCAGCAGCCAAGGACAATCTTATAATGAAAAACTGTTTTTT
NA,TRBJ1-1,TRBV7-3,NA,CASSLVPGGAEAFF,TGTGCCAGCAGCTTAGTACCTGGGGGGGCTGAAGCTTTCTTT
TRBD1,TRBJ2-7,TRBV29-1,NA,CSATRDRGFGQYF,TGCAGCGCTACCCGGGACAGGGGTTTCGGGCAGTACTTC
TRBD1,TRBJ1-2,TRBV10-3,NA,CAISERGTGGWGYTF,TGTGCCATCAGTGAACGAGGGACAGGGGGTTGGGGCTACACCTTC
NA,TRBJ2-3,TRBV29-1,NA,CSVFVPGSTDTQYF,TGCAGCGTTTTCGTCCCAGGGAGCACAGATACGCAGTATTTT
TRBD1,TRBJ2-4,TRBV5-1,NA,CASSPYRGENIQYF,TGCGCCAGCAGCCCCTACAGGGGGGAAAACATTCAGTACTTC
NA,TRBJ2-5,TRBV7-2,NA,CASSLAQGTTGTQYF,TGTGCCAGCAGCTTAGCACAGGGAACTACCGGAACCCAGTACTTC
NA,TRBJ1-3,TRBV14,NA,CASSQEPINTIYF,TGTGCCAGCAGCCAAGAACCTATAAACACCATATATTTT
NA,TRBJ1-1,TRBV7-2,NA,CASSRGTGAFF,TGTGCCAGCAGTCGAGGAACGGGAGCTTTCTTT
TRBD1,TRBJ1-5,TRBV19,NA,CASSNLKQGPNQPQHF,TGTGCCAGTAGTAATTTAAAACAGGGGCCCAATCAGCCCCAGCATTTT
NA,TRBJ1-1,TRBV29-1,NA,CSVKQLQGGTEAFF,TGCAGCGTTAAACAACTCCAGGGTGGAACTGAAGCTTTCTTT
NA,TRBJ1-3,TRBV7-2,NA,CASSSSRTGNTIYF,TGTGCCAGCAGCTCCTCTAGGACTGGAAACACCATATATTTT
TRBD1,TRBJ1-1,TRBV25-1,NA,CASSESGGGGGEAFF,TGTGCCAGCAGTGAATCAGGGGGCGGAGGAGGTGAAGCTTTCTTT
NA,TRBJ2-2,TRBV19,NA,CASTGQGAVGELFF,TGTGCCAGTACCGGTCAAGGGGCGGTTGGGGAGCTGTTTTTT
TRBD2,TRBJ2-3,TRBV6-6,NA,CASHPPGTSLFGTQYF,TGTGCCAGCCATCCTCCCGGGACTAGCCTTTTCGGGACGCAGTATTTT
NA,TRBJ1-3,TRBV7-2,NA,CASRSQVRSGNTIYF,TGTGCCAGCAGGTCTCAGGTGCGCTCTGGAAACACCATATATTTT
NA,TRBJ1-1,TRBV11-2,NA,CASSLAAGTMNTEAFF,TGTGCCAGCAGCTTAGCTGCCGGTACTATGAACACTGAAGCTTTCTTT
NA,TRBJ1-3,TRBV7-9,NA,CASSYLGSGNTIYF,TGTGCCAGCAGCTACCTCGGCTCTGGAAACACCATATATTTT
TRBD1,TRBJ1-2,TRBV2,NA,CARGTAFYGYTF,TGTGCCAGAGGGACAGCTTTCTATGGCTACACCTTC
TRBD1,TRBJ1-3,TRBV24-1,NA,CATSASDRAGNTIYF,TGTGCCACCAGTGCCAGTGACAGGGCTGGAAACACCATATATTTT
TRBD1,TRBJ1-1,TRBV18,NA,CASSPPGQGQRTEAFF,TGTGCCAGCTCACCCCCCGGACAGGGTCAACGCACTGAAGCTTTCTTT
TRBD2,TRBJ2-1,TRBV7-6,NA,CASSLLGRGFYNEQFF,TGTGCCAGCAGCCTACTAGGGAGGGGCTTCTACAATGAGCAGTTCTTC
TRBD2,TRBJ2-3,TRBV29-1,NA,CSVVPASGGALDTQYF,TGCAGCGTTGTTCCGGCTAGCGGGGGGGCGTTAGATACGCAGTATTTT
NA,TRBJ1-2,TRBV24-1,NA,CALGGLDEGGYTF,TGTGCCTTAGGAGGATTAGACGAGGGTGGCTACACCTTC